This passage covers 28 T cell receptor beta chains from one sample sequenced in a study of control samples from healthy donors and cancer patients. The data were produced by immunoSEQ multiplex PCR, yet TCRdb's version contains in-frame clones alone and is incomplete. The table includes about 100,000 clones, more than 90% detected once. Sequencing was performed on blood. The receptors stem from a human donor in good health. The donor label of this sample is uncertain.

The chain employs TRBV7-2 and TRBJ2-2; 7 nucleotides agree with TRBD1. CDR3 size: 16 residues. The germline V gene has CDR1 SGHTA and CDR2 FQGNSA. Trimming cost V 5 bases and J 7 bases; bases outside gene matches: 13. CDR3 DNA sequence: TGTGCCAGCAGCGGCTCTGGGACAGAATCCTACGGGGAGCTGTTTTTT. Its protein is CASSGSGTESYGELFF. Using reference TRBV7-2 and TRBJ2-2 for the parts outside the CDR3, the full variable domain is GAGVSQSPSNKVTEKGKDVELRCDPISGHTALYWYRQSLGQGLEFLIYFQGNSAPDKSGLPSDRFSAERTGGSVSTLTIQRTQQEDSAVYLCASSGSGTESYGELFFGEGSRLTVL.

V usage is TRBV5-1 and J usage is TRBJ2-1; 12 nucleotides align to TRBD1. The CDR3 consists of 16 residues. CDR1 and CDR2 (germline): SGHRS, YFSETQ. V was clipped by 4 bases and J by 4 bases; unmatched bases: 6. CDR3 loop: CASSPGTGGGYNEQFF. As DNA, the CDR3 is TGCGCCAGCAGCCCAGGGACAGGGGGCGGGTACAATGAGCAGTTCTTC. Full variable domain (rest looked up from reference TRBV5-1 and TRBJ2-1): KAGVTQTPRYLIKTRGQQVTLSCSPISGHRSVSWYQQTPGQGLQFLFEYFSETQRNKGNFPGRFSGRQFSNSRSEMNVSTLELGDSALYLCASSPGTGGGYNEQFFGPGTRLTVL.

This chain joins TRBV18 and TRBJ1-2, with TRBD1 matching 9 bases. Germline V gene lookup returns CDR1 KGHSH and CDR2 LQKENI. V was clipped by 10 bases and J by 5 bases; unmatched bases: 8. The CDR3 extends over 13 amino acids. CDR3 DNA: TGTGCCACCGCCGGACAGGGGAAATATGGCTACACCTTC. It specifies CATAGQGKYGYTF.

The gene calls are TRBV19 and TRBJ1-6, with TRBD1 matching over 7 bases. Unmatched junction bases numbered 11, after V lost 9 bases and J lost 9 bases. Germline assignment: CDR1 LNHDA and CDR2 SQIVND (reference sequence). The CDR3 length is 14 residues. CDR3 DNA: TGTGCCAGCGGGGACTTGGGACAGCTTTCACCCCTCCACTTT. Amino acid sequence: CASGDLGQLSPLHF.

The chain uses TRBV28 and TRBJ1-2, with D unresolved. The V gene lost 6 bases and the J gene lost 4 bases, with 18 bases spanning the gap. Looked up from germline, CDR1 is MDHEN and CDR2 is SYDVKM. The CDR3 runs 15 residues. DNA of the CDR3: TGTGCCAGCAGCTTCATTTCAAATCCGGCCTATGGCTACACCTTC. It codes for CASSFISNPAYGYTF.

The rearrangement links TRBV7-5 to TRBJ1-1. TRBV7-5 counts as a pseudogene. The CDR3 length is 15 residues. The CDR3 DNA sequence: TGTGTCAGAAGCTTATCGGGGGCGGAGGACACTGAAGCTTTCTTT. Translating gives CVRSLSGAEDTEAFF.

The J gene is TRBJ1-3, the V gene TRBV5-6; no definite D call. This CDR3 contains 17 residues. The germline gives CDR1 SGHDT, CDR2 YYEEEE. V lost 4 bases to trimming and J lost 3 bases, with 20 bases between them. CDR3 DNA: TGTGCCAGCAGCCCTTTTGGCGTCTCGGAGCTTGGAAACACCATATATTTT. The encoded protein is CASSPFGVSELGNTIYF.

The chain links TRBV27 to TRBJ1-6; D possibly corresponds to TRBD1 (6 bases). V was pared by 6 bases and J by 0 bases, with 9 bases between. There are 15 residues in the CDR3. Germline V gene data show CDR1 as MNHEY and CDR2 as SMNVEV (reference sequence). CDR3 amino acids: CASRDSSSYNSPLHF. CDR3 sequence (DNA): TGTGCCAGCAGGGACAGCAGCTCCTATAATTCACCCCTCCACTTT.

The rearrangement links TRBV4-1 to TRBJ1-2; D uncertain. This CDR3 spans 12 amino acids. V lost 2 bases, J lost 3 bases, and 4 bases lay in between. Germline values: CDR1 MGHRA, CDR2 YSYEKL. The CDR3 region has the DNA TGCGCCAGCAGCCAATACGACTATGGCTACACCTTC. This encodes CASSQYDYGYTF.

V gene TRBV11-2 combines with J gene TRBJ2-5; TRBD1 matches at 7 bases. Germline V CDR1 and CDR2: SGHAT, FQNNGV. The CDR3 is 15 residues long. The trim removed 6 bases at V and 3 bases at J, leaving 10 bases unmatched. DNA of the CDR3: TGTGCCAGCAGGGATAACCGGGACAGAAAAGAGACCCAGTACTTC. Amino acids: CASRDNRDRKETQYF. Using reference TRBV11-2 and TRBJ2-5 for the parts outside the CDR3, the full variable domain is EAGVAQSPRYKIIEKRQSVAFWCNPISGHATLYWYQQILGQGPKLLIQFQNNGVVDDSQLPKDRFSAERLKGVDSTLKIQPAKLEDSAVYLCASRDNRDRKETQYFGPGTRLLVL.

CDR3 residues: CASSLASRPGSPLHF. CDR3 bases: TGTGCCAGCAGTTTAGCCTCGCGGCCGGGTTCACCCCTCCACTTT. The chain combines TRBV27 with TRBJ1-6; D is unclear. The germline V and J ends were trimmed by 2 bases and 9 bases, with 14 bases remaining between them. CDR3 length: 15 amino acids. Germline V gene data show CDR1 as MNHEY and CDR2 as SMNVEV (reference sequence).

This rearrangement joins TRBV24-1 to TRBJ2-3, with D possibly matching TRBD1 (5 bases). With 3 bases removed from V and 4 bases from J, the gap between germline ends came to 10 bases. This CDR3 has 14 amino acids. Per the germline V gene, CDR1 is KGHDR and CDR2 is SFDVKD. DNA of the CDR3: TGTGCCACCAGTGATGTGCAGGGTGCAGATACGCAGTATTTT. As protein: CATSDVQGADTQYF.

This chain joins TRBV7-9 and TRBJ1-1, with D unclear. The CDR3 has 14 residues. The germline CDR1 and CDR2 sequences are SEHNR and FQNEAQ (reference sequence). Trimming removed 7 bases from V and 0 bases from J, with 12 bases in between. The CDR3 DNA reads as TGTGCCAGCACCCCGAGTGAAATGAACACTGAAGCTTTCTTT. Residues: CASTPSEMNTEAFF. The complete variable domain, with remaining parts taken from reference TRBV7-9 and TRBJ1-1, reads DTGVSQNPRHKITKRGQNVTFRCDPISEHNRLYWYRQTLGQGPEFLTYFQNEAQLEKSRLLSDRFSAERPKGSFSTLEIQRTEQGDSAMYLCASTPSEMNTEAFFGQGTRLTVV.

This sequence joins TRBV12-3 or TRBV12-4 and TRBJ2-5; D not resolved. The CDR3 has 12 residues. Trimming took off 1 base at V and 5 bases at J, with 5 bases between the two ends. For the CDR3, the DNA is TGTGCCAGCAGTTTAGTGGTGGAGACCCAGTACTTC. This translates into CASSLVVETQYF.

The rearrangement joins TRBV14 to TRBJ1-1, with 10 nucleotides matching TRBD1. The CDR3 is 19 residues long. J gave up 2 bases and V 1 base, and 13 bases lay outside the gene matches. Looked up from germline, CDR1 is SGHDN and CDR2 is FVKESK. The CDR3 here is CASSQAPKTRDRGNTEAFF. CDR3 coding DNA: TGTGCCAGCAGCCAAGCCCCGAAAACCCGGGACAGGGGAAACACTGAAGCTTTCTTT.

This sequence joins TRBV6-5 and TRBJ2-3, with 7 bases lining up with TRBD2. With V trimmed by 6 bases and J by 6 bases, 9 bases remained unmatched. The CDR3 consists of 14 residues. Germline V gene data show CDR1 as MNHEY and CDR2 as SVGAGI. CDR3 bases: TGTGCCAGCAGACAACCGGGACTATTTGATACGCAGTATTTT. Encoded protein: CASRQPGLFDTQYF.

The V gene is TRBV6-5, the J gene TRBJ1-1; weak D call: TRBD1 (5 bases). The CDR3 length is 13 residues. The germline V gene has CDR1 MNHEY and CDR2 SVGAGI. Trimming removed 8 bases at V and 2 bases at J, with 12 bases between. The CDR3 nucleotides read TGTGCCAGCCGTTGGCAGGGTAACACTGAAGCTTTCTTT. Encoded protein: CASRWQGNTEAFF.

This chain connects TRBV19 to TRBJ1-1; D not resolved. From germline, CDR1 is LNHDA and CDR2 SQIVND (reference sequence). The CDR3 length is 14 residues. V dropped 6 bases and J dropped 4 bases, with 15 bases sitting between them. CDR3: CASSPSREVTEAFF. Here the CDR3 DNA reads TGTGCCAGTAGCCCTTCGCGGGAAGTCACTGAAGCTTTCTTT.

This clone was recorded only once. The chain uses TRBV28 and TRBJ1-4, with no clear D. CDR1 MDHEN and CDR2 SYDVKM come from the germline V gene. V gave up 2 bases and J gave up 7 bases, with 11 bases separating them. The length of the CDR3 is 14 residues. For the CDR3, the DNA is TGTGCCAGCAGTTTACCCGGGGTGCGTGAAAAACTGTTTTTT. It encodes CASSLPGVREKLFF.

This chain connects TRBV6-2 or TRBV6-3 to TRBJ2-1; D gene uncertain. The CDR3 runs 13 residues. Germline assignment: CDR1 MNHEY and CDR2 SVGEGT. Trimming took 0 bases from V and 10 from J, leaving 10 bases between them. CDR3: CASSYSAALEQFF. The DNA for the CDR3 is TGTGCCAGCAGTTACTCGGCCGCTTTAGAGCAGTTCTTC.

In its sample, this clone was seen once. CDR3 protein: CSASQGGGELFF. The CDR3 DNA is TGCAGTGCTAGTCAAGGGGGCGGGGAGCTGTTTTTT. The rearrangement links TRBV20-1 to TRBJ2-2; D is possibly TRBD1 (6 bases). Per the germline V gene, CDR1 is DFQATT and CDR2 is SNEGSKA (reference sequence). The CDR3 runs to 12 residues. Trimming stripped 3 bases from V and 7 bases from J, with 9 bases between.

The J gene is TRBJ1-6, the V gene TRBV14; the D is unclear. Trimming stripped 3 bases from V and 8 bases from J, with 11 bases between. Germline loops: CDR1 SGHDN, CDR2 FVKESK. This CDR3 spans 14 amino acids. This CDR3 is CASSQDQRYSPLHF. CDR3 sequence (DNA): TGTGCCAGCAGCCAGGATCAGAGATATTCACCCCTCCACTTT.

A single count supports this clone. V usage is TRBV7-2 and J usage is TRBJ2-7, with D possibly TRBD1 on 5 matching bases. Trimming removed 5 bases from V and 3 bases from J, with 14 bases in between. This CDR3 has 14 residues. Per germline, CDR1 SGHTA and CDR2 FQGNSA. The CDR3 region has the DNA TGTGCCAGCAGCCTCGATACAGGACGCTACGAGCAGTACTTC. This sequence encodes CASSLDTGRYEQYF.

The gene calls are TRBV10-2 and TRBJ1-2, with D possibly TRBD1 on 6 matching bases. Germline V gives CDR1 WSHSY, CDR2 SAAADI. V lost 0 bases and J 6 bases, leaving 14 bases between the germline ends. There are 15 residues in the CDR3. The CDR3 region has the DNA TGCGCCAGCAGTGAGTCCGTCAGGGGAGCTGATGGCTACACCTTC. This codes for CASSESVRGADGYTF.

This rearrangement joins TRBV6-2 or TRBV6-3 to TRBJ2-2, with 8 bases that match TRBD1. In germline, CDR1 is MNHEY, CDR2 SVGEGT. Trimming removed 7 bases from V and 1 base from J; junction bases left unmatched: 5. The CDR3 is 15 residues long. CDR3 in amino acids: CASTPGQVNTGELFF. DNA for the CDR3: TGTGCCAGCACCCCGGGACAGGTGAACACCGGGGAGCTGTTTTTT.

This sequence joins TRBV6-5 and TRBJ1-1; a possible D gene is TRBD1 (5 bases). There are 13 residues in the CDR3. CDR1 and CDR2 from the germline V gene are MNHEY and SVGAGI. V was trimmed by 6 bases and J by 1 base, leaving 9 bases between them. The CDR3 coding sequence is TGTGCCAGCAGGCAGGGAACGAACACTGAAGCTTTCTTT. The encoded protein is CASRQGTNTEAFF.

CDR3 loop: CASSEQLGTGANVLTF. Written as DNA, the CDR3 is TGTGCCAGCAGTGAGCAGCTAGGTACTGGGGCCAACGTCCTGACTTTC. The rearrangement joins TRBV25-1 to TRBJ2-6; D is unresolved. This CDR3 has 16 amino acids. The V gene lost 3 bases and the J gene lost 2 bases, with 11 bases spanning the gap. Germline V lookup: CDR1 MGHDK, CDR2 SYGVNS.

By proportion, this clone is medium-sized. V is TRBV25-1 and J is TRBJ2-3; TRBD1 agrees at 9 bases. The CDR3 covers 15 residues. Germline CDR1 MGHDK, CDR2 SYGVNS. Unmatched junction bases numbered 6, after V lost 3 bases and J lost 5 bases. The CDR3 DNA is TGTGCCAGCAGTGATAGGAGACAGGGGGGAGATACGCAGTATTTT. Translated: CASSDRRQGGDTQYF.